Included here is one T cell receptor (beta chain) sequence, with context. Profiling relied on immunoSEQ multiplex PCR, and the TCRdb table lists in-frame clones only, not all of them. The table lists about 60,000 clones, approximately 79% of them singletons. Single viable CD3+CD4+CD8-CD45RO+ cells were sorted as the memory CD4+ T cells. The data stem from a study of memory CD4+ T cells and cytomegalovirus serostatus. Germline lookup yields CDR1 MNHEY and CDR2 SMNVEV (reference sequence). This CDR3 region has 14 residues. V dropped 2 bases and J dropped 9 bases, with 11 bases sitting between them. The sequence came from an adult in good health and CMV-seronegative. The chain employs TRBV27 and TRBJ1-6, with a weak D call TRBD1 (5 bases). The specimen was memory CD4+ T cells from blood. The CDR3 DNA is TGTGCCAGCAGTTTAGGGGCACGGAGTTCACCCCTCCACTTT. Protein sequence: CASSLGARSSPLHF.